This T cell receptor beta chain was obtained from a study of T cells after yellow fever vaccination. About the research overall: Low-cell-number fractions were prepared with SMART-Seq v4 Ultra Low Input. Whole-study results and caveats: From the bulk population, abundant clonotypes could contaminate and appear within FACS-sorted repertoires. Primary-vaccination clones mostly resurfaced post-booster (96% CD4, about 87% CD8).

This clonotype was recorded at least ten times. Its specificity is not known. In making TCR cDNA, 5'RACE template switching added a universal primer site and UMIs to it. One entry per CDR3 protein results from TCRdb running MiXCR on the 5' RACE reads. Of some 560,000 distinct CDR3 sequences in the sample, roughly a sixth are singletons; the top ten hold 17%. This CDR3 contains 15 residues. V trimming: 3 bases; J trimming: 5 bases; junction bases outside the gene matches: 9. Germline lookup yields CDR1 SGHVS and CDR2 FQNEAQ. Sequencing used PBMCs, obtained about 5 days after the first yellow fever vaccination. V and J are TRBV7-8 and TRBJ2-5, with TRBD1 identical over 7 bases. The receptor was derived from a man younger than 35 who received the YFV17D yellow fever vaccine. CDR3 nucleotide sequence: TGTGCCAGCAGCTTTGACAGGGTAGGAGGCGAGACCCAGTACTTC. This sequence encodes CASSFDRVGGETQYF.